The T cell receptor (beta chain) described here comes from a study of shared clonotypes between healthy human individuals. General observations from the study: Rarefaction showed sorted-subset sequencing was incomplete despite large depth. In contrast to clonotypes shared by all four donors, non-shared clonotypes had lower generation probabilities.

V trimming: 0 bases; J trimming: 5 bases; junction bases outside the gene matches: 4. Germline CDR1 is SEHNR and CDR2 is FQNEAQ (reference sequence). CDR3 size: 15 residues. Regarding this clone: What it recognizes is unknown. Other DNA sequences in the sample encode the same CDR3.

The naive CD8 subset, CD45RO-negative cells positively selected for CCR7, excluded terminally differentiated effector memory CD45RA+ cells. Repertoires were generated with immunoSEQ multiplex PCR, while TCRdb's copy carries only in-frame clones and drops some. The table includes some 2 million clones, over 85% detected once. Sequenced input: naive CD8+ T cells sorted from blood. The rearrangement links TRBV7-9 to TRBJ2-5; 9 bases map to TRBD1. The clonotype comes from a man aged 18 to 30 in good health. CDR3 sequence: CASSLAQGAEETQYF. The CDR3 coding sequence is TGTGCCAGCAGCTTAGCACAGGGGGCGGAGGAGACCCAGTACTTC.